This T cell receptor beta chain was documented in a study of T-cell reconstitution after alpha-beta-depleted transplantation in children. Germline loops: CDR1 SGHTA, CDR2 FQGNSA. The CDR3 extends over 16 amino acids. After removal of 0 bases from V and 7 bases from J, the junction contained 6 bases not matched to a gene. Unique molecular identifiers tagged the TCRbeta library. TCRdb reprocessed the PCR reads with MiXCR, giving one entry per CDR3 protein. Among 350,000 to 400,000 distinct CDR3 sequences listed, around 20% were seen once. This clonotype was obtained from a human donor who donated a stem cell graft to a child with acute myeloid leukemia. V and J are TRBV7-2 and TRBJ2-7; TRBD2 matches at 13 bases. Sequenced here: PBMCs from the stem cell graft donor, sampled from the stem cell graft. CDR3 sequence (DNA): TGTGCCAGCAGCTTAGCTCGGACTAGCGGGGGAGGGGAGCAGTACTTC. Protein: CASSLARTSGGGEQYF.